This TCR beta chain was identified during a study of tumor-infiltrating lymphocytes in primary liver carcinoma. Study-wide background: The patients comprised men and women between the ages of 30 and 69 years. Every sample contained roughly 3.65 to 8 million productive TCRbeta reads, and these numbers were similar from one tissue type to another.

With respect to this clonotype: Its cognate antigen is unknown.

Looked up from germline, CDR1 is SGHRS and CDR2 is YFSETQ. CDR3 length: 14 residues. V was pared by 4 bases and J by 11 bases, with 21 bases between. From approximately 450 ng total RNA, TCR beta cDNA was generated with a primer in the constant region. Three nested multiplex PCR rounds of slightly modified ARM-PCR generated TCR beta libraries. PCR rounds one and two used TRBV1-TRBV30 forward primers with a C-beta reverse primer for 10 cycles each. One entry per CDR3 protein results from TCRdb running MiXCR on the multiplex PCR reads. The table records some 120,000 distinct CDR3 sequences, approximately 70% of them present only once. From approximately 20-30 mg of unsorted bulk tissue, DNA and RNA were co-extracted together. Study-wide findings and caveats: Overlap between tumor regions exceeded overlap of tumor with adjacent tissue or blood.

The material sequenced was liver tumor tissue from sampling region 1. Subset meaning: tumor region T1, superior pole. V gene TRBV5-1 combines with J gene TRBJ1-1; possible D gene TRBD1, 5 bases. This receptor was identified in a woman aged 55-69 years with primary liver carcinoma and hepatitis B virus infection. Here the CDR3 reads CASSLERGSLEAFF. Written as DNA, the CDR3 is TGCGCCAGCAGCCTGGAAAGGGGCTCACTTGAGGCTTTCTTT.